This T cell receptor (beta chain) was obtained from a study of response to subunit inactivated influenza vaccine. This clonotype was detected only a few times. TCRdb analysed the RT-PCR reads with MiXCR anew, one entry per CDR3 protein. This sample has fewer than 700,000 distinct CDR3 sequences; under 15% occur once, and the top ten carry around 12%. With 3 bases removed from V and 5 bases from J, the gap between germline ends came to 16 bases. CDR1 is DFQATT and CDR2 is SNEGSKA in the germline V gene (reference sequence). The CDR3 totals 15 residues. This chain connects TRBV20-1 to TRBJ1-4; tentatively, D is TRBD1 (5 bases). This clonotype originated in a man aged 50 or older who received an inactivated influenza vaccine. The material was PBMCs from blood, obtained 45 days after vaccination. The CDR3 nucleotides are TGCAGTGCTAGCCCTGTGGGGGGGACCAATGAAAAACTGTTTTTT. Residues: CSASPVGGTNEKLFF.